This TCR beta chain was found in a study of cytomegalovirus exposure and HLA in healthy donors. For the study at large: As an earlier analysis found, roughly 180 million T cells yielded 100 million to 130 million unique TCR beta sequences. The Caucasian-associated ancestry cluster contained 75% to 85% of the approximately 400 genotyped donors.

PCR employed 60 Vbeta and 13 Jbeta primers. In the source study's methods: In a later analysis, about 11 million of approximately 86 million unique beta chains occurred in at least two donors. TCRdb's copy holds only in-frame clones and misses some; the assay was immunoSEQ multiplex PCR. Clone size and the V and J calls come from that table; the DNA yielded D and trimming. Found here are under 85,000 clones, around 76% of them singletons; the top ten hold about 20%. This clone appeared a few times. The antigen remains unidentified. V trimming: 3 bases; J trimming: 0 bases; junction bases outside the gene matches: 6. Germline-derived CDR1 and CDR2 are MGHRA and YSYEKL. The CDR3 has 16 amino acids. Study-wide points: Later analysis found that TCR beta chains associated with HLA were more clonally expanded than other, equally common chains.

The sequenced sample consisted of PBMCs. The receptor's source is a woman in her twenties or thirties in good health and CMV-seropositive. V usage is TRBV4-1 and J usage is TRBJ2-5, with 8 bases identical to TRBD2. The CDR3 spells CASSQTSVGYQETQYF. Written as DNA, the CDR3 is TGCGCCAGCAGCCAGACTAGCGTCGGGTACCAAGAGACCCAGTACTTC.